This TCR beta chain was documented in a study of high-grade serous ovarian cancer treatment subgroups. CDR3 length: 13 amino acids. Trimming left V 3 bases short and J 10 bases short, with 13 bases between. CDR1 SGHTA and CDR2 FQGNSA come from the germline V gene. The method was immunoSEQ multiplex PCR; TCRdb's version includes in-frame clones alone and lacks a portion of them. The table includes about 6,800 clones, about four fifths detected once. Study-wide results and limits: TCR clonal relatedness correlated positively with neoantigen level.

Tumor samples were taken before definitive surgery or chemotherapy. Within the sample, this clone is medium-sized (0.01 to 0.1%). What it recognizes is unknown. The TCR comes from a human donor with high-grade serous ovarian cancer. This chain joins TRBV7-2 and TRBJ2-1; D is uncertain. Sequencing was performed on tumor tissue. CDR3 in DNA: TGTGCCAGCAGCTTCAACCGGCCGTACGAGCAGTTCTTC. It is translated as CASSFNRPYEQFF. Based on the CDR3 plus reference TRBV7-2 and TRBJ2-1, the full variable domain is GAGVSQSPSNKVTEKGKDVELRCDPISGHTALYWYRQSLGQGLEFLIYFQGNSAPDKSGLPSDRFSAERTGGSVSTLTIQRTQQEDSAVYLCASSFNRPYEQFFGPGTRLTVL.